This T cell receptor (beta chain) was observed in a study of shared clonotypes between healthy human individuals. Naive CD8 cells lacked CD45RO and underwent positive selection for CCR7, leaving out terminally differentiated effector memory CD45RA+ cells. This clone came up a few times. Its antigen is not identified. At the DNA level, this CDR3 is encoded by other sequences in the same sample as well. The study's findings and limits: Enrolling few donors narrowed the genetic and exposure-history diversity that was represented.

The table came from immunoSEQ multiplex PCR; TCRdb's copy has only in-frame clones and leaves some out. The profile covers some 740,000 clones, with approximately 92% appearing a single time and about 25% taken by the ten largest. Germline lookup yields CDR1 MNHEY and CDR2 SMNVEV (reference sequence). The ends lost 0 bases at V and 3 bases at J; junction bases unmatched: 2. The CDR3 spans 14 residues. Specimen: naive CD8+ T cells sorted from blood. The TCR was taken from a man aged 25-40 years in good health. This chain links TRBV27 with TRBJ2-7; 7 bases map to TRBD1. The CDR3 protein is CASSLSAGGYEQYF. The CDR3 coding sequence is TGTGCCAGCAGTTTATCGGCAGGGGGCTACGAGCAGTACTTC.